This T cell receptor beta chain is drawn from a study of T cell changes during pregnancy in multiple sclerosis. Profiled with immunoSEQ multiplex PCR; TCRdb holds only in-frame clones, not every one. The table lists some 87,000 clones, 80% to 95% of them singletons. V dropped 9 bases and J dropped 6 bases, with 22 bases sitting between them. The germline gives CDR1 LNHDA, CDR2 SQIVND (reference sequence). This CDR3 has 15 amino acids. The sample in question was peripheral blood, obtained in the first trimester of pregnancy. The rearrangement uses TRBV19 and TRBJ2-3; a possible D gene is TRBD1 (8 bases). This TCR came from a female donor with multiple sclerosis, enrolled in a pregnancy study. CDR3 nucleotide sequence: TGTGCCAGCCGCTTTACAGGGGGAGGGCCGGATACGCAGTATTTT. Translated: CASRFTGGGPDTQYF.